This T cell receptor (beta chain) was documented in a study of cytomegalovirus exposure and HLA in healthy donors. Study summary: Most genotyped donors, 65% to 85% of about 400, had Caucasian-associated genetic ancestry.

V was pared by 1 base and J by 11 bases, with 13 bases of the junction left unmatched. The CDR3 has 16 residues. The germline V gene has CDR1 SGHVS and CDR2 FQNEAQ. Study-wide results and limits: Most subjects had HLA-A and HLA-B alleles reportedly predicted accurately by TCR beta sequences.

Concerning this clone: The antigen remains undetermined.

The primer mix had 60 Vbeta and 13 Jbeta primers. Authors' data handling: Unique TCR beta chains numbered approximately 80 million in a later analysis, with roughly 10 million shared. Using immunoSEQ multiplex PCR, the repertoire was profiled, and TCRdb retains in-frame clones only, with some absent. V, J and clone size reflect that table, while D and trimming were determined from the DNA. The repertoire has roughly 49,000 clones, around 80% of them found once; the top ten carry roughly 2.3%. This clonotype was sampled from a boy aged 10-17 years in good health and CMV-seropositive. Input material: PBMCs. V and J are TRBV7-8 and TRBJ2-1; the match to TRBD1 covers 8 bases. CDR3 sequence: CASSLGVGGQVIQQFF. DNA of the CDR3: TGTGCCAGCAGCTTAGGTGTGGGGGGACAGGTAATTCAGCAGTTCTTC.